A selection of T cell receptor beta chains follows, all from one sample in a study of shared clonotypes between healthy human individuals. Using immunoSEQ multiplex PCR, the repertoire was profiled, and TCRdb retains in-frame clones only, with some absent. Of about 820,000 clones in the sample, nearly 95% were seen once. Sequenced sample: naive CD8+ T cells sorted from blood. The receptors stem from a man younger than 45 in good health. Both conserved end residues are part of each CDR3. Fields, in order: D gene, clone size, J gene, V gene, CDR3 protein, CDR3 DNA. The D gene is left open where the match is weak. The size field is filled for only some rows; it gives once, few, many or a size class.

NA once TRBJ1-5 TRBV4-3 CASSPSRVGYQPQHF TGCGCCAGCAGCCCCAGTAGGGTGGGGTATCAGCCCCAGCATTTT
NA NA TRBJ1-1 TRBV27 CASRSGTVNTEAFF TGTGCCAGCCGATCAGGGACCGTTAACACTGAAGCTTTCTTT
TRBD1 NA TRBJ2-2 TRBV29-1 CSVEGGFGTGWTGELFF TGCAGCGTTGAAGGGGGGTTTGGGACAGGGTGGACCGGGGAGCTGTTTTTT
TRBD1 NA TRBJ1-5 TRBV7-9 CASSVNRGQPQHF TGTGCCAGCAGCGTCAACAGGGGGCAGCCCCAGCATTTT
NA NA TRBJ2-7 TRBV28 CASSLSPGGYEQYF TGTGCCAGCAGTTTAAGTCCAGGCGGCTACGAGCAGTACTTC
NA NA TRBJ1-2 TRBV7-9 CASSSGYGYTF TGTGCCAGCAGCTCGGGCTATGGCTACACCTTC
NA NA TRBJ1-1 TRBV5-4 CASSLRENTEAFF TGTGCCAGCAGCTTGAGGGAGAACACTGAAGCTTTCTTT
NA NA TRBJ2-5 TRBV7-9 CASSLGVVRETQYF TGTGCCAGCAGCTTAGGAGTAGTCCGGGAGACCCAGTACTTC
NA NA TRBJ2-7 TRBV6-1 CASSKAYEQYF TGTGCCAGCAGTAAGGCCTACGAGCAGTACTTC
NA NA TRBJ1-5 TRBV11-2 CASSSLAGNQPQHF TGTGCCAGCAGCTCCCTGGCGGGGAATCAGCCCCAGCATTTT
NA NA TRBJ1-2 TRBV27 CASSLSIGGGGYTF TGTGCCAGCAGTTTATCGATCGGAGGGGGTGGCTACACCTTC
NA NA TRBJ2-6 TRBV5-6 CASSLAGISGANVLTF TGTGCCAGCAGCTTGGCCGGGATCTCTGGGGCCAACGTCCTGACTTTC
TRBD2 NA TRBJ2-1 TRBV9 CASSAEGIAGVNEQFF TGTGCCAGCAGCGCCGAGGGGATAGCGGGAGTAAATGAGCAGTTCTTC
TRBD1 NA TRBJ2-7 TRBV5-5 CASSPGDSSYEQYF TGTGCCAGCAGCCCTGGGGACAGCTCCTACGAGCAGTACTTC
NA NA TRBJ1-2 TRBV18 CASSGGPGYGYTF TGTGCCAGCTCAGGGGGCCCTGGCTATGGCTACACCTTC
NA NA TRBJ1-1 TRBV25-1 CASSESAASTEAFF TGTGCCAGCAGTGAATCGGCAGCGAGCACTGAAGCTTTCTTT
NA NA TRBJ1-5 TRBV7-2 CASSLTWIGPEPQHF TGTGCCAGCAGCCTAACTTGGATCGGGCCGGAGCCCCAGCATTTT
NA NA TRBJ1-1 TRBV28 CASSLLGGLPTNTEAFF TGTGCCAGCAGTTTATTGGGGGGCCTCCCGACGAACACTGAAGCTTTCTTT
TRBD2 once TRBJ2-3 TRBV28 CASSGGEREPYTDTQYF TGTGCCAGCAGTGGGGGGGAGCGGGAGCCGTACACAGATACGCAGTATTTT
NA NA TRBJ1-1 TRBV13 CASSLNTEAFF TGTGCCAGCAGCTTAAACACTGAAGCTTTCTTT
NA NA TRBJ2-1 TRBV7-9 CASSLEGEQFF TGTGCCAGCAGCTTAGAAGGTGAGCAGTTCTTC
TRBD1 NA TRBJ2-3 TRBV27 CASSLSFLGIASGQGSTDTQYF TGTGCCAGCAGTTTATCCTTTCTGGGCATCGCATCGGGACAGGGGTCCACAGATACGCAGTATTTT
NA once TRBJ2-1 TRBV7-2 CASSSPQSYNEQFF TGTGCCAGCAGCTCCCCCCAGTCCTACAATGAGCAGTTCTTC
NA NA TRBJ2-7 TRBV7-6 CASSEYIGGEEQYF TGTGCCAGCAGCGAATATATTGGAGGTGAAGAGCAGTACTTC
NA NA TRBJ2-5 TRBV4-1 CASSQDWTGFMETQYF TGCGCCAGCAGCCAAGATTGGACCGGTTTTATGGAGACCCAGTACTTC
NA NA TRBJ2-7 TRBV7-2 CASSLSRPYEQYF TGTGCCAGCAGCTTAAGCAGACCCTACGAGCAGTACTTC
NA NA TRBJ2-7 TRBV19 CASSIAVDYEQYF TGTGCCAGTAGTATAGCAGTTGACTACGAGCAGTACTTC
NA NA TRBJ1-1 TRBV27 CASTHALGGANTEAFF TGTGCCAGCACCCACGCCCTGGGGGGAGCGAACACTGAAGCTTTCTTT
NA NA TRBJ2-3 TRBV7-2 CASSLGTTSTDTQYF TGTGCCAGCAGCTTAGGGACAACAAGCACAGATACGCAGTATTTT
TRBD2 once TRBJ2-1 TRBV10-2 CASSGTSGRDYNEQFF TGCGCCAGCAGTGGAACTAGCGGGAGGGATTACAATGAGCAGTTCTTC
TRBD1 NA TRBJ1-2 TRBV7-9 CASSLGERGPVYTF TGTGCCAGCAGCTTAGGGGAAAGGGGGCCGGTTTACACCTTC
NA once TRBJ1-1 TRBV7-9 CASSPQWLGANTEAFF TGTGCCAGCAGCCCCCAATGGTTGGGGGCGAACACTGAAGCTTTTTTT
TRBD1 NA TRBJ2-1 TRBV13 CASSPGQGYDEQFF TGTGCCAGCAGCCCCGGACAGGGTTACGATGAGCAGTTCTTC
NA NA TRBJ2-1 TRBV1 CTSSQDTGRWYNEQFF TGCACCAGCAGCCAAGATACGGGAAGGTGGTACAATGAGCAGTTCTTC
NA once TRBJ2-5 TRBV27 CASSFRQFPETQYF TGTGCCAGCAGTTTCCGGCAGTTCCCTGAGACCCAGTACTTC
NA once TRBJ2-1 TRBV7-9 CASSSTSGGEQFF TGTGCCAGCAGCTCGACATCAGGGGGGGAGCAGTTCTTC
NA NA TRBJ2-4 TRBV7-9 CASSLAGPRNIQYF TGTGCCAGCAGCTTAGCGGGACCAAGAAACATTCAGTACTTC
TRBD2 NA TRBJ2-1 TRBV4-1 CASSHLSGSSYNEQFF TGCGCCAGCAGCCATCTTAGCGGGAGTTCCTACAATGAGCAGTTCTTC
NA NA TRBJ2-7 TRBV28 CASSLNRNRASYEQYF TGTGCCAGCAGTTTGAATCGGAACAGGGCTTCCTACGAGCAGTACTTC
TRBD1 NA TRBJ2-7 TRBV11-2 CASSGPGQRSDEQYF TGTGCCAGCAGCGGACCGGGACAGCGGAGCGACGAGCAGTACTTC
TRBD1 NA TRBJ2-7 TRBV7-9 CASSPDRVHEQYF TGTGCCAGCAGCCCCGACAGGGTCCACGAGCAGTACTTC
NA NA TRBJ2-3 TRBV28 CASSLGGPDTQYF TGTGCCAGCAGTTTGGGGGGGCCAGATACGCAGTATTTT
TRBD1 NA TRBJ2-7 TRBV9 CASSVGTGGLYEQYF TGTGCCAGCAGCGTAGGGACAGGGGGCCTTTACGAGCAGTACTTC
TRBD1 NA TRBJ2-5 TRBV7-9 CASSSDRATQYF TGTGCCAGCAGTTCAGACAGGGCGACCCAGTACTTC
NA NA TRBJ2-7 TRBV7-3 CASSLGGGYEQYF TGTGCCAGCAGCTTAGGTGGGGGCTACGAGCAGTACTTC
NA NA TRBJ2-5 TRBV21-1 CASTQNMPTQGPQYF TGTGCCAGCACCCAAAATATGCCGACCCAGGGTCCCCAGTACTTC
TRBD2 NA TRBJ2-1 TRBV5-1 CASSVGLAGASYNEQFF TGCGCCAGCAGCGTAGGACTAGCGGGCGCTTCCTACAATGAGCAGTTCTTC
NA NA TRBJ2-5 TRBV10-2 CASSVAVLGTQYF TGCGCCAGCAGTGTGGCCGTGCTAGGAACCCAGTACTTC
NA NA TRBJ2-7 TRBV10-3 CAISEEGGPHYEQYF TGTGCCATCAGTGAAGAGGGGGGGCCTCACTACGAGCAGTACTTC
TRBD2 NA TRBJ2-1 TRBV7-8 CASSTLAGEGNEQFF TGTGCCAGCAGCACCCTAGCGGGAGAGGGCAATGAGCAGTTCTTC
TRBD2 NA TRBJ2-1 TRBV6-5 CASTSGASGREEQFF TGTGCCAGCACCTCAGGGGCTAGCGGGAGGGAGGAGCAGTTCTTC